What follows are 13 T cell receptor beta chains derived from one specimen sequenced in a study of cytomegalovirus exposure and HLA in healthy donors. Assay: immunoSEQ multiplex PCR; the TCRdb copy retains only in-frame clones and omits some. The table records approximately 200,000 clones, 80% to 95% of them present only once. Sequenced sample: PBMCs. These receptor sequences come from a woman aged 18-29 years in good health and CMV-seronegative.

V gene TRBV6-5 combines with J gene TRBJ2-1; the D gene is possibly TRBD2 (5 bases). Germline V gene data show CDR1 as MNHEY and CDR2 as SVGAGI. The CDR3 length is 14 residues. Deletions cut 2 bases from V and 10 bases from J, with 15 bases between. CDR3 loop: CASSYAGARGEQFF. The CDR3 nucleotides read TGTGCCAGCAGTTACGCAGGAGCTCGAGGGGAGCAGTTCTTC.

The chain recombines TRBV6-5 with TRBJ2-7; D gene uncertain. Deletions cut 2 bases from V and 1 base from J, with 9 bases between. The CDR3 runs 14 residues. Germline values: CDR1 MNHEY, CDR2 SVGAGI. This CDR3 is CASSYRSLSYEQYF. In DNA form, the CDR3 reads TGTGCCAGCAGTTACCGATCGCTATCCTACGAGCAGTACTTC.

The CDR3 reads CATSRDFAGGGGYGYTF. For the CDR3, the DNA is TGTGCCACCAGCAGAGATTTCGCAGGGGGCGGGGGCTATGGCTACACCTTC. The V and J genes are TRBV15 and TRBJ1-2, with TRBD1 matching over 8 bases. Germline-derived CDR1 and CDR2 are LNHNV and YYDKDF (reference sequence). The V segment lost 0 bases and the J segment 4 bases; nucleotides outside the gene matches: 10. This CDR3 is built from 17 residues.

The V call is TRBV14, the J call TRBJ2-7; D remains unclear. Trimming stripped 4 bases from V and 5 bases from J, with 12 bases between. The CDR3 runs to 13 residues. In germline, CDR1 is SGHDN, CDR2 FVKESK. CDR3 protein: CASSPRFLHEQYF. As DNA, the CDR3 is TGTGCCAGCAGCCCCCGTTTTCTCCACGAGCAGTACTTC.

The rearrangement joins TRBV7-9 to TRBJ1-1, with a weak D call TRBD1 (5 bases). V lost 7 bases and J 3 bases, leaving 18 bases between the germline ends. Germline CDR1 is SEHNR and CDR2 is FQNEAQ (reference sequence). CDR3 length: 15 residues. CDR3 residues: CASNPREAAYTEAFF. The CDR3 nucleotides read TGTGCCAGCAACCCCAGGGAGGCCGCGTACACTGAAGCTTTCTTT.

This clone was picked up one time. The chain couples TRBV29-1 to TRBJ1-1; D might be TRBD1 (5 bases). V gave up 3 bases and J gave up 5 bases, with 13 bases separating them. This CDR3 comprises 13 residues. Germline assignment: CDR1 SQVTM and CDR2 ANQGSEA. The CDR3 sequence: CSVEGGGETEAFF. The CDR3, as DNA: TGCAGCGTTGAGGGGGGAGGGGAAACTGAAGCTTTCTTT.

The rearrangement uses TRBV27 and TRBJ1-6; weak D call: TRBD1 (5 bases). This CDR3 comprises 14 residues. V lost 3 bases and J 8 bases, leaving 11 bases between the germline ends. CDR1 and CDR2 from the germline V gene are MNHEY and SMNVEV (reference sequence). In nucleotides, the CDR3 is TGTGCCAGCAGTTTTGGCAGGGCCGATTCACCCCTCCACTTT. This codes for CASSFGRADSPLHF.

CDR3 sequence (DNA): TGTGCCAATCGTAGGACGGGAGTATTAAGCAATGAGCAGTTCTTC. Amino acid sequence: CANRRTGVLSNEQFF. The V gene is TRBV7-7, the J gene TRBJ2-1, with D tentatively TRBD2 (6 bases). The CDR3 runs 15 residues. CDR1 and CDR2 from the germline V gene are SSHAT and FNYEAQ (reference sequence). Trimming stripped 10 bases from V and 6 bases from J, with 22 bases between.

The chain carries TRBV4-1 and TRBJ2-7; possibly TRBD2 for D (6 bases). Germline values: CDR1 MGHRA, CDR2 YSYEKL. The CDR3 contains 16 residues. Trimming stripped 4 bases from V and 3 bases from J, with 19 bases between. Here the CDR3 DNA reads TGCGCCAGCAGCCGCATCGGGACTCCTGGGGGCTACGAGCAGTACTTC. Encoded protein: CASSRIGTPGGYEQYF.

The chain links TRBV27 to TRBJ1-4, with 9 bases fitting TRBD1. CDR1 and CDR2 from the germline V gene are MNHEY and SMNVEV (reference sequence). V trimming: 4 bases; J trimming: 7 bases; junction bases outside the gene matches: 7. The length of the CDR3 is 15 residues. CDR3 in amino acids: CASSSPGQGIEKLFF. CDR3 bases: TGTGCCAGCAGTTCCCCGGGACAGGGAATTGAAAAACTGTTTTTT.

This clone has a single count. This rearrangement joins TRBV23-1 to TRBJ2-1, with TRBD2 as a possible D gene (5 bases). TRBV23-1 counts as an open reading frame of uncertain function. V was shortened by 0 bases and J by 0 bases, with 15 bases between the two germline ends. This CDR3 is built from 18 residues. The CDR3 here is CASSQSSSGRLSYNEQFF. The DNA of the CDR3 is TGCGCCAGCAGTCAATCCTCCAGCGGCCGACTCTCCTACAATGAGCAGTTCTTC.

The V and J genes are TRBV5-1 and TRBJ1-1, with TRBD1 matching 9 bases. With 0 bases clipped from V and 1 base from J, the junction kept 7 bases outside the gene matches. Per germline, CDR1 SGHRS and CDR2 YFSETQ. This CDR3 has 17 residues. The DNA for the CDR3 is TGCGCCAGCAGCTTGGCAACAGGGGGCCTTGGGAACACTGAAGCTTTCTTT. Amino acids: CASSLATGGLGNTEAFF. Based on the CDR3 plus reference TRBV5-1 and TRBJ1-1, the full variable domain is KAGVTQTPRYLIKTRGQQVTLSCSPISGHRSVSWYQQTPGQGLQFLFEYFSETQRNKGNFPGRFSGRQFSNSRSEMNVSTLELGDSALYLCASSLATGGLGNTEAFFGQGTRLTVV.

The chain carries TRBV15 and TRBJ2-7; possibly TRBD2 for D (6 bases). V lost 5 bases to trimming and J lost 7 bases, with 24 bases between them. The CDR3 loop spans 16 amino acids. Germline V lookup: CDR1 LNHNV, CDR2 YYDKDF (reference sequence). The DNA for the CDR3 is TGTGCCACCAGCGGGCAAAGAACCGGGACTTTGAGGGAGCAGTACTTC. Translating gives CATSGQRTGTLREQYF.